This T cell receptor (beta chain) was retrieved from a study of metastatic and nonmetastatic thyroid tumors. Study-wide context: Across peripheral blood and tumor or nodule tissue samples taken from malignant and benign thyroid patients, the repertoires were compared with one another.

This clone was recorded many times. V was clipped by 9 bases and J by 1 base, with 17 bases between them. The CDR3 is made up of 15 amino acids. Germline CDR1 and CDR2: KGHDR and SFDVKD. With MiXCR, TCRdb reprocessed the PCR reads. This table holds 24,000 or so clones, approximately 13% found once. All patients reached thyroid surgery having received no treatment beforehand. The sample taken for sequencing was blood. The chain links TRBV24-1 to TRBJ2-5; D may correspond to TRBD1 or TRBD2 (6 bases each). This receptor was identified in a female donor with papillary thyroid cancer or a benign thyroid nodule (not recorded which). Some clones in this sample may be carry-over from other donors' samples. CDR3 amino acids: CATGLPTGSQETQYF. The CDR3 bases are TGTGCCACCGGACTACCCACAGGGTCCCAAGAGACCCAGTACTTC.